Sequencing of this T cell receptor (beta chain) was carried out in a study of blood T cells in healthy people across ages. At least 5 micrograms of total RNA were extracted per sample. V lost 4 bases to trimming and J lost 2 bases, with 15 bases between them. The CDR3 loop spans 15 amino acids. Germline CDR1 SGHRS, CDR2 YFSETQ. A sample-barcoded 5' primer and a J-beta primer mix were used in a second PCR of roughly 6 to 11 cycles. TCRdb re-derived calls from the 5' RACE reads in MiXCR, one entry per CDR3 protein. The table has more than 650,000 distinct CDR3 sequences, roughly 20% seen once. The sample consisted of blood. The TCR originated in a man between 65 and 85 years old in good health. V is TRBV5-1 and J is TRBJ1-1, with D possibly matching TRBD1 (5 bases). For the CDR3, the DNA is TGCGCCAGCAGCGATCCAGGGAGAATAAACACTGAAGCTTTCTTT. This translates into CASSDPGRINTEAFF.